The table lists the clone carrying this TCR beta chain with a few counts. What it binds is not known. The CDR3 contains 15 residues. V was trimmed by 7 bases and J by 0 bases, leaving 13 bases between them. Germline-derived CDR1 and CDR2 are MNHEY and SMNVEV (reference sequence). The data were obtained in a study of cytotoxic CD8 clonotypes in ibrutinib-treated CLL. About the study: Response sampling occurred after a median 12 months of treatment (range 6 to 36).

Profiled with immunoSEQ multiplex PCR; TCRdb holds only in-frame clones, not every one. The sample contains 20,000 to 30,000 clones, roughly 70% of which appear only once. Study-level points and caveats: Clonality showed a rise at ibrutinib response that reversed toward baseline at progression. Treatment left the uncommon public clonotypes either contracted or stable in frequency.

The receptor was derived from a human donor with chronic lymphocytic leukemia. J is TRBJ1-5 and V is TRBV27; D gene uncertain. The sequencing here drew on PBMCs, taken after 24 months of ibrutinib treatment. The CDR3 DNA follows: TGTGCCAGCACCCAGACGGGGAATAGCAATCAGCCCCAGCATTTT. Translation gives CASTQTGNSNQPQHF.